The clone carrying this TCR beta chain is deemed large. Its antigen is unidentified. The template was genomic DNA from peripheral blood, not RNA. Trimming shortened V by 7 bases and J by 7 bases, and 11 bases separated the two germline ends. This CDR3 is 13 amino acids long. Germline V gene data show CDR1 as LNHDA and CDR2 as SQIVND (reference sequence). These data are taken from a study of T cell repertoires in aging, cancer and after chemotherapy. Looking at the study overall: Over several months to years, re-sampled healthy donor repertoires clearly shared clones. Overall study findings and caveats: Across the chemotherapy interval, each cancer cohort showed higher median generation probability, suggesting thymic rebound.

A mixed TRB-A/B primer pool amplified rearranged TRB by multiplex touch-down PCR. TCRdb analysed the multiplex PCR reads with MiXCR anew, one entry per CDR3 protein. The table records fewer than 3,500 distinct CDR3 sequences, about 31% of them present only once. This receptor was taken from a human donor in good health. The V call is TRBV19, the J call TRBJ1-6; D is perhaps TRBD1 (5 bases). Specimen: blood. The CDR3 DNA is TGTGCCAGTATGCGAGGGGACAATTCACCCCTCCACTTT. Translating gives CASMRGDNSPLHF.